This T cell receptor beta chain stems from a study of blood T cell repertoires in COVID-19. Study information: In each case, the material was cDNA or gDNA derived from T cells, B-cell-depleted T cells, or PBMCs.

The CDR3 consists of 16 residues. This clone was counted a few times. Sequenced by immunoSEQ multiplex PCR; TCRdb stores in-frame clones only, minus some. The profile covers about 170,000 clones, with 65% to 85% appearing a single time and approximately 2.5% taken by the ten largest. J is TRBJ1-2 and V is TRBV21-1; the table gives TRBD1 as D, unverified against the DNA. TRBV21-1 is marked as a pseudogene. This sequence originates from a human donor with acute or convalescent COVID-19. The donor label of this sample is uncertain. Sample: peripheral blood. This CDR3 is CASGRQGQRANYGYTF. CDR3 bases: TGTGCCAGCGGCCGACAGGGGCAGCGAGCTAACTATGGCTACACCTTC.